One sample yielded the 13 T cell receptor beta chains listed below, sequenced in a study of blood T cell repertoires in COVID-19. This table comes from immunoSEQ multiplex PCR, and its TCRdb copy is limited to in-frame clones, with some not included. The sample has some 250,000 clones, around 86% seen once. Material: peripheral blood. All receptors derive from an older woman with active or convalescent COVID-19.

This chain joins TRBV2 and TRBJ2-2, with D possibly TRBD1 on 6 matching bases. V was cut by 3 bases and J by 1 base, with 12 bases left in between. Germline V gene lookup returns CDR1 SNHLY and CDR2 FYNNEI. The CDR3 totals 16 residues. CDR3 nucleotides: TGTGCCAGCAGTGACTGGGTACAGGGGAACACCGGGGAGCTGTTTTTT. It encodes CASSDWVQGNTGELFF.

This rearrangement joins TRBV5-3 to TRBJ2-1; perhaps TRBD1 as D (5 bases). TRBV5-3 carries the ORF label, with uncertain function. The CDR3 runs to 17 residues. Trimming took off 4 bases at V and 3 bases at J, with 20 bases between the two ends. The CDR3 loop reads CARSNTLDSPGYNEQFF. The CDR3 nucleotides read TGTGCCAGAAGCAACACCCTTGACAGTCCCGGCTACAATGAGCAGTTCTTC.

This CDR3 reads CASSFKQANTEAFF. In DNA, the CDR3 is TGTGCCAGCAGCTTCAAACAGGCGAACACTGAAGCTTTCTTT. The chain uses TRBV7-9 and TRBJ1-1; the D gene is possibly TRBD1 (5 bases). The germline gives CDR1 SEHNR, CDR2 FQNEAQ (reference sequence). CDR3 length equals 14 residues. V was cut by 3 bases and J by 1 base, with 9 bases left in between.

This chain connects TRBV19 to TRBJ2-3; 8 bases are shared with TRBD1. This CDR3 contains 16 residues. The J segment lost 4 bases and the V segment lost 3 bases, leaving 9 bases of the junction unmatched. Per the germline V gene, CDR1 is LNHDA and CDR2 is SQIVND (reference sequence). CDR3 residues: CASSIEGRGHADTQYF. The CDR3 coding sequence is TGTGCCAGTAGTATTGAGGGCAGGGGGCATGCAGATACGCAGTATTTT. Full variable domain (outside the CDR3, taken from reference TRBV19 and TRBJ2-3): DGGITQSPKYLFRKEGQNVTLSCEQNLNHDAMYWYRQDPGQGLRLIYYSQIVNDFQKGDIAEGYSVSREKKESFPLTVTSAQKNPTAFYLCASSIEGRGHADTQYFGPGTRLTVL.

The rearrangement uses TRBV9 and TRBJ2-3; 9 nucleotides line up with TRBD2. With 2 bases clipped from V and 0 bases from J, the junction kept 13 bases outside the gene matches. The CDR3 is 19 residues long. CDR1 and CDR2 (germline): SGDLS, YYNGEE. The CDR3 nucleotides read TGTGCCAGCAGCGTTTCTAGCGGGGCTTTATTGACTAGCACAGATACGCAGTATTTT. It translates to CASSVSSGALLTSTDTQYF.

The genes are TRBV6-2 or TRBV6-3 and TRBJ2-7, with D tentatively TRBD1 (6 bases). The CDR3 contains 15 residues. Deletions cut 4 bases from V and 9 bases from J, with 22 bases between. Per germline, CDR1 MNHEY and CDR2 SVGEGT. CDR3 region: CASSSGHLRVLGQYF. In DNA, the CDR3 is TGTGCCAGCAGTTCGGGACACCTCCGAGTGTTGGGGCAGTACTTC.

The J gene is TRBJ1-1, the V gene TRBV3-1 (or the pseudogene TRBV3-2); D might be TRBD1 (6 bases). V was pared by 1 base and J by 6 bases, with 12 bases between. CDR3 length: 14 amino acids. Looked up from germline, CDR1 is LGHDT and CDR2 is YNNKEL (reference sequence). The CDR3 DNA sequence: TGTGCCAGCAGCCAAGGGGGACACCGAGCTGAAGCTTTCTTT. Its translation: CASSQGGHRAEAFF.

The J gene is TRBJ1-2, the V gene TRBV12-3 or TRBV12-4; unclear D gene. The CDR3 covers 13 residues. V was trimmed by 1 base and J by 4 bases, leaving 7 bases between them. This chain's CDR3 is CASSLVEFYGYTF. The CDR3 region has the DNA TGTGCCAGCAGTTTAGTAGAGTTCTATGGCTACACCTTC.

This chain connects TRBV30 to TRBJ1-4; TRBD1 matches 10 bases. Germline loops: CDR1 GTSNPN, CDR2 SVGIG (reference sequence). There are 14 residues in the CDR3. Unmatched junction bases numbered 4, after V lost 3 bases and J lost 6 bases. CDR3 coding DNA: TGTGCCTGGAGCGCCGGGACAGGGGATGAAAAACTGTTTTTT. Amino acids: CAWSAGTGDEKLFF.

The V call is TRBV7-9, the J call TRBJ1-2; D might be TRBD1 (5 bases). Trimming took off 5 bases at V and 3 bases at J, with 16 bases between the two ends. Germline values: CDR1 SEHNR, CDR2 FQNEAQ (reference sequence). This CDR3 is 15 amino acids long. CDR3 sequence: CASSPTGGGHYGYTF. CDR3 nucleotides: TGTGCCAGCAGCCCTACCGGGGGGGGACACTATGGCTACACCTTC.

V gene TRBV6-5 combines with J gene TRBJ1-2; 9 bases agree with TRBD1. With V trimmed by 5 bases and J by 4 bases, 5 bases remained unmatched. Per germline, CDR1 MNHEY and CDR2 SVGAGI. This CDR3 has 14 residues. In DNA form, the CDR3 reads TGTGCCAGCAGTCTAGAGGACAGGGGCTATGGCTACACCTTC. Protein product: CASSLEDRGYGYTF.

The J gene is TRBJ2-1, the V gene TRBV5-1; D is undetermined. Per the germline V gene, CDR1 is SGHRS and CDR2 is YFSETQ. The CDR3 covers 14 residues. Deletions cut 0 bases from V and 7 bases from J, with 11 bases between. The CDR3 sequence: CASSLVPGTNEQFF. The DNA of the CDR3 is TGCGCCAGCAGCTTGGTTCCAGGAACGAATGAGCAGTTCTTC.

The CDR3 here is CASSPGQPDTEAFF. The CDR3 bases are TGTGCCAGCAGCCCCGGACAGCCAGACACTGAAGCTTTCTTT. The chain employs TRBV6-6 and TRBJ1-1; a possible D gene is TRBD1 (6 bases). V was trimmed by 6 bases and J by 3 bases, leaving 14 bases between them. The CDR3 has 14 amino acids. The germline gives CDR1 MNHNY, CDR2 SVGAGI (reference sequence).